This is a list of T cell receptor beta chains from one sample in a study of siplizumab effects on memory and regulatory T cells. Assay: immunoSEQ multiplex PCR; the TCRdb copy retains only in-frame clones and omits some. The table has approximately 60,000 clones, roughly 78% seen once. The sequenced material came from memory CD4+ T cells sorted from blood. The source is a human donor in good health. Each CDR3 is given with its conserved first and last residue. The D gene is left open where the match is weak. The size of a clone is reported for some rows only, either as once, few or many, or as a class for expanded clones.

TRBV28,.,TRBD1,TRBJ2-5,TGTGCCAGCAGTCAAACAGGGGTACTCCAAGAGACCCAGTACTTC,CASSQTGVLQETQYF
TRBV6-5,.,.,TRBJ1-2,TGTGCCAGCCTTGACAGCCTCTATGGCTACACCTTC,CASLDSLYGYTF
TRBV7-6,.,TRBD2,TRBJ2-5,TGTGCCAGCAGCTTAGGTAGCGGGGGTTTAAGTCAAGAGACCCAGTACTTC,CASSLGSGGLSQETQYF
TRBV10-3,.,.,TRBJ1-2,TGTGCCATCAGTCCCCAGGAGGGGAGCGGCTACACCTTC,CAISPQEGSGYTF
TRBV5-1,.,TRBD1,TRBJ1-1,TGCGCCAGCAGCTTACAGGGGAGTACTGAAGCTTTCTTT,CASSLQGSTEAFF
TRBV28,.,.,TRBJ1-1,TGTGCCAGCAATATTGGGACGGTGAACACTGAAGCTTTCTTT,CASNIGTVNTEAFF
TRBV15,.,.,TRBJ1-5,TGTGCCACCAGCAGAGGAGGACAGAGCTATAGCAATCAGCCCCAGCATTTT,CATSRGGQSYSNQPQHF
TRBV7-9,.,.,TRBJ1-6,TGTGCCAGCAGCGTACCAATGGATAATTCACCCCTCCACTTT,CASSVPMDNSPLHF
TRBV28,.,TRBD1,TRBJ1-2,TGTGCCAGCAGTTTTCGGCAGGGGGACGGCTACACCTTC,CASSFRQGDGYTF
TRBV19,few,.,TRBJ1-6,TGTGCCAGTAGCACCACCGCAGGAAAAGATTCACCCCTCCACTTT,CASSTTAGKDSPLHF
TRBV6-5,.,.,TRBJ2-1,TGTGCCTGGGAATCCTACAATGAGCAGTTCTTC,CAWESYNEQFF
TRBV5-5,.,.,TRBJ1-2,TGTGCCAGCAGCCCGGGACCACAGATTAACTATGGCTACACCTTC,CASSPGPQINYGYTF
TRBV7-2,.,TRBD1,TRBJ1-2,TGTGCCAGCAGCCTGAACAGGGGAGACGGCTACACCTTC,CASSLNRGDGYTF
TRBV7-2,.,.,TRBJ2-1,TGTGCCAGCAGCTTAGACAGGAACAATGAGCAGTTCTTC,CASSLDRNNEQFF
TRBV9,.,.,TRBJ1-6,TGTGCCAGCAGCCGACAGGTGGGGGGCTATAATTCACCCCTCCACTTT,CASSRQVGGYNSPLHF
TRBV2,.,TRBD2,TRBJ2-5,TGTGCCACCCCCGCTAGCGGGGGTCAAGAGACCCAGTACTTC,CATPASGGQETQYF
TRBV11-2,.,TRBD2,TRBJ2-7,TGTGCCAGCAGCCGTGGGAGGGCGGACCTCAACCTCGAGCAGTACTTC,CASSRGRADLNLEQYF
TRBV6-5,once,TRBD2,TRBJ2-7,TGTGCCAGCAGTTACCTAGCGGGGGGGACCGTCGAGCAGTACTTC,CASSYLAGGTVEQYF
TRBV7-9,.,.,TRBJ1-5,TGTGCCAGTTCTAGGGGGGGCAATCAGCCCCAGCATTTT,CASSRGGNQPQHF
TRBV6-1,.,.,TRBJ2-7,TGTGCCAGCATCTTATCCCAGGGATCCTACGAGCAGTACTTC,CASILSQGSYEQYF
TRBV7-9,.,.,TRBJ2-7,TGTGCCAGCAGCCGGACGAACGGACACCACTACGAGCAGTACTTC,CASSRTNGHHYEQYF
TRBV7-9,.,.,TRBJ2-7,TGTGCCAGCGCGACGGGAAAATTATTCTACGAGCAGTACTTC,CASATGKLFYEQYF
TRBV7-3,.,.,TRBJ1-1,TGTGCCAGCAGCAAGGGGGTGGAGGACACTGAAGCTTTCTTT,CASSKGVEDTEAFF
TRBV7-2,.,.,TRBJ2-4,TGTGCCAGCAGTCCTACCCCCACGGGCATTCAGTACTTC,CASSPTPTGIQYF